The present entry profiles one T cell receptor (beta chain) with its context. Other DNA sequences in this specimen translate into the identical CDR3. The table came from immunoSEQ multiplex PCR; TCRdb's copy has only in-frame clones and leaves some out. The repertoire consists of 250,000 to 300,000 clones, with around nine tenths occurring once and the leading ten covering about 10%. This CDR3 has 14 residues. V dropped 3 bases and J dropped 2; count of bases not matched to a gene: 1. Germline CDR1 MDHEN, CDR2 SYDVKM. The source of the sample is a study of blood T cell repertoires in COVID-19. The TCR was taken from a woman aged 25-40 years with COVID-19, enrolled during active disease. The specimen was peripheral blood. The chain is built from TRBV28 and TRBJ2-1, with 7 bases identical to TRBD2. CDR3 amino acids: CASSFLAAYNEQFF. CDR3 sequence (DNA): TGTGCCAGCAGTTTCCTAGCGGCCTACAATGAGCAGTTCTTC.